This T cell receptor beta chain stems from a study of blood T cell repertoires in COVID-19 (dated by TCRdb to 2019 to 2021). Regarding the study in general: Collaborator samples came from the United States, Italy and Spain and covered acute and convalescent phases of COVID-19. A de-identified subject ID, COVID-19 status, age in years and sex were almost always included in the sample metadata. The prospective study material was composed of cDNA or gDNA derived from T cells, B-cell-depleted T cells, or PBMCs. The samples were drawn from two sources: the first 160 participants of the ongoing ImmuneRACE study, and fewer than 1,500 subjects contributed by 6 global collaborators. A freely available public database, intended as a resource for researchers studying the immune response to SARS-CoV-2, is where the repertoires were released. Where available, HLA class I and class II types were obtained from metadata supplied by the sample provider rather than from assay-based typing. Subjects who had been exposed to COVID-19, were actively infected with it, or had recovered from it provided the deeply sampled blood TCRbeta repertoires that made up the dataset.

Collaborating institutions collected whole blood in K2EDTA tubes following their own protocols. For TCRbeta analysis, collaborator samples were shipped as frozen whole blood, as isolated PBMCs, or as DNA extracted from either sample type. General findings and caveats noted by the study authors: Clinical and demographic metadata were provided uncurated, with the amount varying by source and participant.

TCRbeta CDR3 regions were amplified from genomic DNA by means of the immunoSEQ Assay, a bias-controlled multiplex PCR. For the original study's pipeline: The number of nucleated cells in each sample was estimated from the amplification of reference gene primers within the assay. To quantify the absolute abundance of each unique TCRbeta CDR3 rearrangement, sequence reads were collapsed and filtered. For each sample, productive Simpson clonality was calculated as the square root of Simpson's diversity index across productive rearrangements. The immuneACCESS repertoire file appears here via TCRdb, limited to in-frame rearrangements. These files lack a portion of the clones; in checked studies, under half of the deficit traces to unresolved V genes, and the cause of the others is not known. V and J calls plus clone size are reproduced from that table; the DNA served to infer D and trimming. In all, the sample holds more than 45,000 clones, and 90% of those were seen once. Of the sample, just over 5% falls within the top ten clones.

A note on this clone: Its binding antigen is unknown. No base qualities exist here, and no much larger clone lies one base off it.

The germline V gene supplies CDR1 SGDLS and CDR2 YYNGEE. From the cysteine through the phenylalanine, the CDR3 covers 13 amino acids. Only the CDR3 DNA stays, 39 bases, in frame from base 1. Between the V and J ends, shortened by 4 bases and 4 bases respectively, the junction contains 9 bases. This sequence originates from a man between 65 and 79 years old with acute or convalescent COVID-19. Sequencing was carried out using peripheral blood. The chain couples TRBV9 to TRBJ1-5, and TRBD1 may be the D gene, going by 5 matching bases. The CDR3 corresponds to CASSPQGNQPQHF. The base sequence is TGTGCCAGCAGCCCCCAGGGAAATCAGCCCCAGCATTTT.